Described below is a single TCR beta chain sequence and its context. The target antigen is unknown. The sample is drawn from a study of blood T cells in healthy people across ages. Across the whole study: Template switching retrieved approximately one barcoded beta molecule for each two T cells. General study results and limits: In long-lived donors, naive CD4+ cell counts and diversity exceeded those of aged donors.

Peripheral blood, approximately 10 milliliters per donor, was collected. The length of the CDR3 is 17 residues. It was with a sample-barcoded 5' primer and a J-beta primer mix that a second PCR of roughly 6 to 12 cycles was run. Paired-end reads containing CDR3 totaled no fewer than 2.5 million for each sample. TCRdb re-analysed the 5' RACE reads in MiXCR, keeping a single row per CDR3 protein. Among 1.5 million to 2 million distinct CDR3 sequences, around half were seen once, and the ten largest hold less than 2.5%. The receptor comes from a woman between 40 and 50 years old in good health. Sequenced sample: blood. The gene calls are TRBV21-1 and TRBJ2-3; the table's D call, TRBD1, has no DNA check behind it. TRBV21-1 is noted as a pseudogene. CDR3 nucleotides: TGTGCCAGCAGCACCGTGACAGGGTCAGATGGTGCAGATACGCAGTATTTT. Translation: CASSTVTGSDGADTQYF.